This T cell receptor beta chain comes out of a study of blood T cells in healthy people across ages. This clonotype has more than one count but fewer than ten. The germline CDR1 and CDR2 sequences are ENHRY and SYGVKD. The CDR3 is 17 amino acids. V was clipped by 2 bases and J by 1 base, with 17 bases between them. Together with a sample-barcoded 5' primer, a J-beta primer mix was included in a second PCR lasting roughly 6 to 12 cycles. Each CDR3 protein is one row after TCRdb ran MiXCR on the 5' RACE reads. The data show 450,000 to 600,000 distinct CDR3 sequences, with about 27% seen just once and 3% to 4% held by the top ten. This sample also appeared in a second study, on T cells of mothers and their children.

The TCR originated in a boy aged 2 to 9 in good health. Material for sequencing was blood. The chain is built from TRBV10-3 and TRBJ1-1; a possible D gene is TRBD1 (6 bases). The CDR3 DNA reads TGTGCCATCAGTGAGCGGGGGGGCGCGTCTGGGAACACTGAAGCTTTCTTT. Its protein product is CAISERGGASGNTEAFF.